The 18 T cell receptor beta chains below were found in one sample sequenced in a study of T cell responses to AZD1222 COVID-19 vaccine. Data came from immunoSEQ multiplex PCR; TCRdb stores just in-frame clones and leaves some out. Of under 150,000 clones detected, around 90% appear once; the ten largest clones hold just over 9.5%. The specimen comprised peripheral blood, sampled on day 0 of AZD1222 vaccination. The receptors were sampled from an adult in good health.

The CDR3: CASSYQTRLNYNEQFF. As DNA, the CDR3 is TGTGCCAGCAGTTACCAGACACGTTTAAACTACAATGAGCAGTTCTTC. The chain couples TRBV6-2 or TRBV6-3 to TRBJ2-1; D not resolved. The CDR3 is made up of 16 amino acids. Germline assignment: CDR1 MNHEY and CDR2 SVGEGT. Trimming shortened V by 2 bases and J by 3 bases, and 14 bases separated the two germline ends.

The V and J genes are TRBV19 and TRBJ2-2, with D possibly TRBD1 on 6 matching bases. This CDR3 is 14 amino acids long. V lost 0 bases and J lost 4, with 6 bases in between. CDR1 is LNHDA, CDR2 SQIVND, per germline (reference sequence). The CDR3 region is CASSIDRGTGELFF. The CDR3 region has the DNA TGTGCCAGTAGTATAGACAGGGGCACCGGGGAGCTGTTTTTT.

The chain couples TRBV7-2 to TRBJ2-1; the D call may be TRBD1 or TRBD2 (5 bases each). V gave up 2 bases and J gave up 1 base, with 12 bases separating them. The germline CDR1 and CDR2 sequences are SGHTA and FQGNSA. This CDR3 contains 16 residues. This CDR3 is CASSLRGRRSYNEQFF. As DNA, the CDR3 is TGTGCCAGCAGCTTACGGGGCCGAAGGTCCTACAATGAGCAGTTCTTC.

CDR3 protein: CASSSWEEGEAFF. Written as DNA, the CDR3 is TGCGCCAGCAGCTCGTGGGAGGAGGGTGAAGCTTTCTTT. The chain employs TRBV5-1 and TRBJ1-1; D is undetermined. Looked up from germline, CDR1 is SGHRS and CDR2 is YFSETQ. This CDR3 comprises 13 residues. V was cut by 3 bases and J by 7 bases, with 13 bases left in between. Full variable domain (missing parts from reference TRBV5-1 and TRBJ1-1): KAGVTQTPRYLIKTRGQQVTLSCSPISGHRSVSWYQQTPGQGLQFLFEYFSETQRNKGNFPGRFSGRQFSNSRSEMNVSTLELGDSALYLCASSSWEEGEAFFGQGTRLTVV.

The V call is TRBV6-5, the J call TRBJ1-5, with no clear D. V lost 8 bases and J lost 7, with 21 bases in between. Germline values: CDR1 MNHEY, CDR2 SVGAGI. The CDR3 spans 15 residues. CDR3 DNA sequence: TGTGCCAGCGCCGAATCAAGGGCGATGGGACAGCCCCAGCATTTT. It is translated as CASAESRAMGQPQHF.

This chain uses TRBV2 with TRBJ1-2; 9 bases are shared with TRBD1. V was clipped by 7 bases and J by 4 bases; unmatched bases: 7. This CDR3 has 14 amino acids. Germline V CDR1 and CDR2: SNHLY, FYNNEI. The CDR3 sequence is CASNEGQGSYGYTF. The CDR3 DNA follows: TGTGCCAGCAACGAGGGACAGGGATCCTATGGCTACACCTTC.

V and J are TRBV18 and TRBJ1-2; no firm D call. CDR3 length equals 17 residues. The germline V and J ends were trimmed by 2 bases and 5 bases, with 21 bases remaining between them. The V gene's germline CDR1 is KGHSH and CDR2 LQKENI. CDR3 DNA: TGTGCCAGCTCACCAGTACAGCTAGGTGGTACTCTATATGGCTACACCTTC. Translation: CASSPVQLGGTLYGYTF.

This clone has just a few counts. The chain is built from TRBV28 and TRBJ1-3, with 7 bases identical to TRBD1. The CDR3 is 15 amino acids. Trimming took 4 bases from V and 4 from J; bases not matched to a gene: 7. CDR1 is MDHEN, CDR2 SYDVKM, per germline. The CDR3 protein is CASSSTGVGGNTIYF. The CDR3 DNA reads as TGTGCCAGCAGTTCTACAGGGGTAGGGGGAAACACCATATATTTT. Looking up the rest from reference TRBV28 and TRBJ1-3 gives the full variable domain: DVKVTQSSRYLVKRTGEKVFLECVQDMDHENMFWYRQDPGLGLRLIYFSYDVKMKEKGDIPEGYSVSREKKERFSLILESASTNQTSMYLCASSSTGVGGNTIYFGEGSWLTVV.

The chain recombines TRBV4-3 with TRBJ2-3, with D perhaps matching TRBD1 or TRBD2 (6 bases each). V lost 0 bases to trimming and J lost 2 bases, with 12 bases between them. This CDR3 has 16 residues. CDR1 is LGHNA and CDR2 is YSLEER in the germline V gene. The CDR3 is CASSQEQGLLTDTQYF. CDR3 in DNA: TGCGCCAGCAGCCAAGAACAGGGACTTCTCACAGATACGCAGTATTTT.

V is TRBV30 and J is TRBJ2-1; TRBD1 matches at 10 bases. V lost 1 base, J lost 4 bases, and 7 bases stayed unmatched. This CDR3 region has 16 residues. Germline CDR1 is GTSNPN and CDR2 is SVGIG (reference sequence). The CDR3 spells CAWSGRRTGGYNEQFF. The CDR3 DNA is TGTGCCTGGAGTGGGCGCAGGACAGGGGGATACAATGAGCAGTTCTTC. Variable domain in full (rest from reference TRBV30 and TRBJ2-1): SQTIHQWPATLVQPVGSPLSLECTVEGTSNPNLYWYRQAAGRGLQLLFYSVGIGQISSEVPQNLSASRPQDRQFILSSKKLLLSDSGFYLCAWSGRRTGGYNEQFFGPGTRLTVL.

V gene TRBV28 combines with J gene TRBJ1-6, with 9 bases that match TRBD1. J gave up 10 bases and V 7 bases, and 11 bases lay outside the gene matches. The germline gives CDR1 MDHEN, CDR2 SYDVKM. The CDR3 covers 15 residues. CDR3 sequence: CASTSSRTGVSPLHF. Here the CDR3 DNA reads TGTGCCAGCACCTCGAGTAGGACAGGGGTATCACCCCTCCACTTT.

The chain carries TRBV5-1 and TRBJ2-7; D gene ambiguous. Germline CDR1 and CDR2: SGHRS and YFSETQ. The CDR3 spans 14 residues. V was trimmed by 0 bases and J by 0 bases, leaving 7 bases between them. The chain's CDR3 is CASSLGGYSYEQYF. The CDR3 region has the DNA TGCGCCAGCAGCTTGGGGGGATACTCCTACGAGCAGTACTTC.

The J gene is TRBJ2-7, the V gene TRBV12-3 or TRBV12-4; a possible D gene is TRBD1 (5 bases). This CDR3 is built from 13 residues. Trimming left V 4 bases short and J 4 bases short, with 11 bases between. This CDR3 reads CASSSQGGYEQYF. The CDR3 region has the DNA TGTGCCAGCAGTTCTCAGGGTGGGTACGAGCAGTACTTC.

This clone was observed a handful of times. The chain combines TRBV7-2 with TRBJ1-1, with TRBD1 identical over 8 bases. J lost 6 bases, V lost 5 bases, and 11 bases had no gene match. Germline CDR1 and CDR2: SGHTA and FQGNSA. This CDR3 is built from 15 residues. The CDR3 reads CASSPRQGRVAEAFF. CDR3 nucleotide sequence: TGTGCCAGCAGCCCGCGACAGGGGCGGGTCGCTGAAGCTTTCTTT.

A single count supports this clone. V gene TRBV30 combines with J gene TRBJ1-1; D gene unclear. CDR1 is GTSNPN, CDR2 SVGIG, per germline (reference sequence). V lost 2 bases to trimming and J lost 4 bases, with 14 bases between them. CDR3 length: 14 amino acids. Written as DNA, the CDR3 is TGTGCCTGGAGTAGGGCCATCGTAGGCACTGAAGCTTTCTTT. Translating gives CAWSRAIVGTEAFF.

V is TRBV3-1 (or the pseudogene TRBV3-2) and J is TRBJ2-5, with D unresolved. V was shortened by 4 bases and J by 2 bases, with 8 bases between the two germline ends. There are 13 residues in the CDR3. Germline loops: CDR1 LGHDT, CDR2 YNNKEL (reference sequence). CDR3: CASSRKGQETQYF. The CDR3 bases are TGTGCCAGCAGCCGTAAAGGGCAAGAGACCCAGTACTTC.

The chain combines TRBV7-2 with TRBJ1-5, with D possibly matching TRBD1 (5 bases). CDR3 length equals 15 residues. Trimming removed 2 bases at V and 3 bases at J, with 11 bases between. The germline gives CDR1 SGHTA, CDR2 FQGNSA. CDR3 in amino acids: CASSLTSGLNQPQHF. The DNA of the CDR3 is TGTGCCAGCAGCTTAACGTCGGGACTCAATCAGCCCCAGCATTTT.

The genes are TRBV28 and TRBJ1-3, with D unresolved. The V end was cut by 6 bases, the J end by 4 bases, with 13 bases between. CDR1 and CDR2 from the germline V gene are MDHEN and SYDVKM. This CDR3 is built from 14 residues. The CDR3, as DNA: TGTGCCAGCAGCTACGATTATATCGGAAACACCATATATTTT. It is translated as CASSYDYIGNTIYF.